The clone carrying this T cell receptor beta chain was counted at least ten times. These data belong to a study of T cells in Graves' hyperthyroidism and ophthalmopathy. Regions amplified from RNA transcripts were the TCR beta CDR3 regions. The TCR CDR3 first-round RT-PCR relied on the HTBI primer set. Using its own MiXCR run on the multiplex PCR reads, TCRdb lists one record per CDR3 protein. The sample yields 660,000 or so distinct CDR3 sequences, more than 20% seen once. V lost 4 bases to trimming and J lost 9 bases; unmatched junction nucleotides: 6. The CDR3 runs 14 residues. From germline, CDR1 is KGHSH and CDR2 LQKENI.

The TCR sequence derives from a man aged 30-40 years with Graves' ophthalmopathy. This chain uses TRBV18 with TRBJ2-1; the match to TRBD2 covers 10 bases. Sample: blood. The CDR3 DNA is TGTGCCAGCTCACAGCTAGCGGGAGATCCTGAGCAGTTCTTC. This sequence encodes CASSQLAGDPEQFF. The full variable domain, with the rest looked up from reference TRBV18 and TRBJ2-1, is NAGVMQNPRHLVRRRGQEARLRCSPMKGHSHVYWYRQLPEEGLKFMVYLQKENIIDESGMPKERFSAEFPKEGPSILRIQQVVRGDSAAYFCASSQLAGDPEQFFGPGTRLTVL.